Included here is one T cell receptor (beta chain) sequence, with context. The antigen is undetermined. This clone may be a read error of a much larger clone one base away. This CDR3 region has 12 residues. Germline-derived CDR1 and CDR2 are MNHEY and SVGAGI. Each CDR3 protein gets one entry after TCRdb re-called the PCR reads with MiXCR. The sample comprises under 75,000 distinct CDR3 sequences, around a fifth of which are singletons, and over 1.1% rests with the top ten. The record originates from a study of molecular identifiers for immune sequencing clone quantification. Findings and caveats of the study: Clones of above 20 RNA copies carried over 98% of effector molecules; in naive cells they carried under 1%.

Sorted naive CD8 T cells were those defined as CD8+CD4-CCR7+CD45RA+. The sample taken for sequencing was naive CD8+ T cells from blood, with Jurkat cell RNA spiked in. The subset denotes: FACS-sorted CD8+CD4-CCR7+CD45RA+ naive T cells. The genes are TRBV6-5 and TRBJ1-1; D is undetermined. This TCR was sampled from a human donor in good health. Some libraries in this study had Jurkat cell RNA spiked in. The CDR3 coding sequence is TGTGCCAGCGGGGATCTACGAGTTCGGGCTCTCTTT. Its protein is CASGDLRVRALF.